The rows below give T cell receptor beta chains drawn from one sample of a study of T cell changes during pregnancy in multiple sclerosis. Clones were sequenced by immunoSEQ multiplex PCR, and TCRdb holds only the in-frame ones, with some missing. Of tens of thousands of clones listed, about 92% are singletons. Sequenced material: peripheral blood, taken in the second trimester of pregnancy. These receptors all stem from a female donor in good health, enrolled as a control in a pregnancy study. Each CDR3 is given with its conserved first and last residue. The D gene is left open where the match is weak.

v_gene	d_gene	j_gene	CDR3nt	CDR3aa
TRBV18	TRBD2	TRBJ2-3	TGTGCCAGCTCACCCCCGGGGATAGCGGGGGGCACAGATACGCAGTATTTT	CASSPPGIAGGTDTQYF
TRBV18	TRBD1	TRBJ2-1	TGTGCCAGCATTACAGGGGCCTACAATGAGCAGTTCTTC	CASITGAYNEQFF
TRBV2	TRBD2	TRBJ2-1	TGTGCCAGCGGGACTAGCGGGGTAGATGAGCAGTTCTTC	CASGTSGVDEQFF
TRBV5-6	TRBD2	TRBJ2-1	TGTGCCAGCAGCTCGGGGGGGCGAGTGAATGAGCAGTTCTTC	CASSSGGRVNEQFF
TRBV19	TRBD1	TRBJ2-6	TGTGCCAGTAGTCCGGGACAGGGGTTTCCCTCTGGGGCCAACGTCCTGACTTTC	CASSPGQGFPSGANVLTF
TRBV7-9	NA	TRBJ1-2	TGTGCCAGCAGGGAACCGACAGATCGCTATGGCTACACCTTC	CASREPTDRYGYTF
TRBV5-1	TRBD1	TRBJ2-1	TGCGCCAGCAGCTTGGGGGACAGGGGGCGCACCGATGAGCAGTTCTTC	CASSLGDRGRTDEQFF
TRBV2	NA	TRBJ2-7	TGTGCCAGCAGTGAAGACACCGACTACGAGCAGTACTTC	CASSEDTDYEQYF
TRBV4-1	NA	TRBJ2-5	TGCGCCAGCAGCCAAAGTATTGGACCGGGAAGGGGGCAAGAGACCCAGTACTTC	CASSQSIGPGRGQETQYF
TRBV5-1	TRBD1	TRBJ2-2	TGCGCCAGCAGCTTGCTTGGACAGGGAAACACCGGGGAGCTGTTTTTT	CASSLLGQGNTGELFF
TRBV11-3	NA	TRBJ2-3	TGTGCCAGCAGCACAAAAGGGGGAGATACGCAGTATTTT	CASSTKGGDTQYF
TRBV7-3	TRBD1	TRBJ1-2	TGTGCCAGCAGCCCGGGGGGCAGGGGGCAGGTCTATGGCTACACCTTC	CASSPGGRGQVYGYTF
TRBV9	NA	TRBJ1-2	TGTGCCAGCAGCGTAGCTACAGCCTATGGCTACACCTTC	CASSVATAYGYTF
TRBV7-2	TRBD1	TRBJ1-6	TGTGCCAGCAGCTTGTACGGGACAGAAAATTCACCCCTCCACTTT	CASSLYGTENSPLHF
TRBV27	NA	TRBJ1-6	TGTGCCAGCAGTCCCCGAGCTATTAACTCCTATAATTCACCCCTCCACTTT	CASSPRAINSYNSPLHF
TRBV7-9	TRBD2	TRBJ2-3	TGTGCCAGGACCGGGGGGGTCACAGATACGCAGTATTTT	CARTGGVTDTQYF
TRBV19	NA	TRBJ1-2	TGTGCCAGTAATTACGACAGGAACTATGGCTACACCTTC	CASNYDRNYGYTF
TRBV7-2	NA	TRBJ2-3	TGTGCCAGCAGCTCAGGCTTTGTGGGAGATACGCAGTATTTT	CASSSGFVGDTQYF
TRBV11-1	TRBD2	TRBJ2-2	TGTGCCAGCAGCCCCCCGTTCGGGGGGAAAGAACTTACCGGGGAGCTGTTTTTT	CASSPPFGGKELTGELFF
TRBV5-1	NA	TRBJ2-7	TGCGCCAGCAGCGCCGGTAGCTCCTACGAGCAGTACTTC	CASSAGSSYEQYF
TRBV28	TRBD2	TRBJ2-5	TGTGCCAGCAGTGTCCTAGCGGGGGGAAAGGGTGAGACCCAGTACTTC	CASSVLAGGKGETQYF
TRBV7-2	NA	TRBJ2-1	TGTGCCAGCAGCCCAGACAGGACGAGATACAATGAGCAGTTCTTC	CASSPDRTRYNEQFF
TRBV28	NA	TRBJ1-4	TGTGCCAGCAGTACCCCCGGGACACTCTTTGAAAAACTGTTTTTT	CASSTPGTLFEKLFF
TRBV6-5	TRBD1	TRBJ2-5	TGTGCCAGCAGTCTACAGGGGTGGAAGACCCAGTACTTC	CASSLQGWKTQYF
TRBV19	NA	TRBJ1-2	TGTGCCAGTGAATCCGGGTTACGGGGCTACACCTTC	CASESGLRGYTF
TRBV5-8	NA	TRBJ1-4	TGTGCCAGCAGCTTCAGTCCAGGTGAAAAACTGTTTTTT	CASSFSPGEKLFF
TRBV28	NA	TRBJ2-5	TGTGCCAGCAGTCCCGGAGAGACCCAGTACTTC	CASSPGETQYF
TRBV12-2	NA	TRBJ1-1	TGTGCAAGTCGCTTGCACGAGACTCAGAGTAAAGCTTTCTTT	CASRLHETQSKAFF
TRBV25-1	TRBD1	TRBJ2-5	TGTGCCAGCAGTGTGGGCCGGGACAGGGTCCTTAAGACCCAGTACTTC	CASSVGRDRVLKTQYF
TRBV6-5	NA	TRBJ2-1	TGTGCCAGCAGTACCCCCGGAGGGGGCCTTAATGAGCAGTTCTTC	CASSTPGGGLNEQFF
TRBV25-1	NA	TRBJ2-5	TGTGCCAGCAGCGAAATTGAGGTGGCCCGGGAGACCCAGTACTTC	CASSEIEVARETQYF